The clone carrying this T cell receptor (beta chain) turned up a few times. Its antigen is unidentified. Since a much larger clone is just one base distant, this may be a read error. TCRdb redid the calling of the reads with MiXCR, one entry per CDR3 protein. This sample has 9,300 or so distinct CDR3 sequences; around 20% occur once, and the top ten carry roughly 7%. This entry comes from a study of lung T cells in sarcoidosis with Löfgren's syndrome. Study results and caveats: Löfgren's syndrome patients reportedly showed greatest TRAV12-1 and TRBV2 expansion versus controls.

CDR3 length: 14 amino acids. CDR1 and CDR2 from the germline V gene are DFQATT and SNEGSKA (reference sequence). V shed 1 base and J shed 1 base, with 7 bases lying between them. This TCR was sampled from a human donor with sarcoidosis (Löfgren's syndrome or another form), or a control subject (not recorded which). Source material: CD4+ T cells from bronchoalveolar lavage. The V call is TRBV20-1, the J call TRBJ2-2, with D perhaps TRBD1 (5 bases). As DNA, the CDR3 is TGCAGTGCTAGAGGGCAGGGGAACACCGGGGAGCTGTTTTTT. This translates into CSARGQGNTGELFF.